This T cell receptor beta chain was profiled in a study of blood T cell repertoires in COVID-19. Study background: The samples span acute and convalescent COVID-19 from the United States, Italy and Spain. T cells, B-cell-depleted T cells, or PBMCs supplied cDNA or gDNA.

Source study methods: Reference gene primer amplification gave estimated nucleated cell counts. Profiled with immunoSEQ multiplex PCR; TCRdb holds only in-frame clones, not every one. Clone size and the V and J calls come from that table; the DNA yielded D and trimming. Of around 250,000 clones in the sample, 86% are singletons; the top ten hold approximately 13%. J gave up 6 bases and V 6 bases, and 9 bases lay outside the gene matches. The V gene's germline CDR1 is MGHDK and CDR2 SYGVNS. The CDR3 length is 15 residues. The rearrangement links TRBV25-1 to TRBJ2-1; 9 bases align to TRBD1. This TCR derives from a man older than 75 with acute or convalescent COVID-19. Sequenced input: peripheral blood. CDR3 amino acids: CASRRQGVEGNEQFF. Here the CDR3 DNA reads TGTGCCAGCAGACGACAGGGGGTTGAGGGCAATGAGCAGTTCTTC.